A single sample is the source of the 21 T cell receptor beta chains below, sequenced in a study of cytomegalovirus exposure and HLA in healthy donors. PCR amplification relied on 60 Vbeta primers (plus 13 Jbeta primers). Produced via immunoSEQ multiplex PCR; TCRdb's table is partial and in-frame only. The sample records approximately 73,000 clones, roughly 60% being singletons. Sequenced input: PBMCs. The receptors were gathered from a man aged 25 to 40 in good health and CMV-seropositive.

The chain employs TRBV25-1 and TRBJ2-7, with TRBD2 matching 9 bases. The trim removed 6 bases at V and 3 bases at J, leaving 3 bases unmatched. The CDR3 sequence is 13 residues long. In germline, CDR1 is MGHDK, CDR2 SYGVNS. CDR3 in DNA: TGTGCCAGCAGACTAGCGGGTTTCTACGAGCAGTACTTC. The encoded protein is CASRLAGFYEQYF.

On this clone: The junction departs from germline at one end; a sequencing error may be responsible. CDR3 DNA: TGTGCCAGCAGCCCCCCGGGACAACAGAATGAAAAACTGCTTTTT. As protein: CASSPPGQQNEKLLF. V is TRBV7-9 and J is TRBJ1-4; perhaps TRBD1 as D (6 bases). This CDR3 is 15 amino acids long. Germline lookup yields CDR1 SEHNR and CDR2 FQNEAQ (reference sequence).

The CDR3 coding sequence is TGTGCCAGCAGCCTCGGCGGGGGTCTTGGGGCCAACGTCCTGACTTTC. It specifies CASSLGGGLGANVLTF. The chain joins TRBV5-6 to TRBJ2-6; TRBD2 matches 7 bases. Looked up from germline, CDR1 is SGHDT and CDR2 is YYEEEE. The CDR3 spans 16 residues. V shed 4 bases and J 3 bases; nucleotides not matched to a gene: 7.

Many counts were recorded for this clone. This chain uses TRBV6-5 with TRBJ1-1; D is uncertain. V was clipped by 6 bases and J by 0 bases, with 11 bases between them. CDR1 and CDR2 (germline): MNHEY, SVGAGI. There are 14 residues in the CDR3. CDR3 nucleotide sequence: TGTGCCAGCAGACCTCAGGCCATGAACACTGAAGCTTTCTTT. Translation: CASRPQAMNTEAFF.

The chain has TRBV4-3 and TRBJ2-3; 9 bases align to TRBD2. J was trimmed by 4 bases and V by 0 bases; bases with no gene match: 8. This CDR3 is built from 17 residues. The V gene's germline CDR1 is LGHNA and CDR2 YSLEER. The DNA of the CDR3 is TGCGCCAGCAGCCAAGATCCCAGCGGGGGGATGGCAGATACGCAGTATTTT. This gives the protein CASSQDPSGGMADTQYF.

This clone came up a few times. The chain links TRBV6-5 to TRBJ1-4; D is possibly TRBD1 (6 bases). Germline V CDR1 and CDR2: MNHEY, SVGAGI. V was pared by 5 bases and J by 7 bases, with 11 bases between. This CDR3 contains 13 residues. The CDR3 is CASSRQGTEKLFF. CDR3 nucleotide sequence: TGTGCCAGCAGTCGGCAGGGGACTGAAAAACTGTTTTTT.

This clone was counted a few times. The rearrangement uses TRBV19 and TRBJ2-4; the match to TRBD2 covers 15 bases. The CDR3 contains 17 residues. The germline CDR1 and CDR2 sequences are LNHDA and SQIVND (reference sequence). The V segment lost 4 bases and the J segment 9 bases; nucleotides outside the gene matches: 10. The CDR3, as DNA: TGTGCCAGTAGTAGGACTAGCGGGGGGGCCCCCGGAGCCATTCAGTACTTC. This translates into CASSRTSGGAPGAIQYF.

This sequence joins TRBV5-6 and TRBJ2-7; 9 bases are a match to TRBD1. Germline CDR1 SGHDT, CDR2 YYEEEE. The CDR3 extends over 15 amino acids. J lost 5 bases, V lost 2 bases, and 8 bases had no gene match. The CDR3 reads CASSFWTGDIHEQYF. Here the CDR3 DNA reads TGTGCCAGCAGCTTTTGGACAGGGGACATCCACGAGCAGTACTTC.

J is TRBJ2-7 and V is TRBV6-6; 7 positions agree with TRBD2. This CDR3 has 14 residues. Trimming cost V 4 bases and J 3 bases; bases outside gene matches: 6. Germline lookup yields CDR1 MNHNY and CDR2 SVGAGI (reference sequence). The CDR3 loop reads CASSWAGVGYEQYF. CDR3 nucleotides: TGTGCCAGCAGTTGGGCGGGAGTGGGCTACGAGCAGTACTTC.

This clone was seen once. The chain links TRBV9 to TRBJ2-7, with TRBD1 identical over 9 bases. Germline-derived CDR1 and CDR2 are SGDLS and YYNGEE. This CDR3 has 14 residues. The V and J ends lost 3 bases and 7 bases, in that order; junction bases with no gene match: 8. For the CDR3, the DNA is TGTGCCAGCAGCGGAGGGCAGGGACAGGGAGAGCAGTACTTC. It specifies CASSGGQGQGEQYF.

J is TRBJ1-2 and V is TRBV29-1; 9 bases align to TRBD1. The V gene's germline CDR1 is SQVTM and CDR2 ANQGSEA. V was clipped by 7 bases and J by 4 bases; unmatched bases: 7. This CDR3 has 13 amino acids. CDR3 sequence: CSARDREGYGYTF. The CDR3 coding sequence is TGCAGCGCTAGGGACAGGGAGGGCTATGGCTACACCTTC.

The chain carries TRBV5-8 and TRBJ1-4; no clear D. The germline CDR1 and CDR2 sequences are SGHTS and YDEGEE. With 2 bases removed from V and 7 bases from J, the gap between germline ends came to 18 bases. The CDR3 has 16 residues. The chain's CDR3 is CASSFQYTSRGEKLFF. CDR3 nucleotide sequence: TGTGCCAGCAGCTTCCAGTATACATCCCGAGGTGAAAAACTGTTTTTT.

This clone was detected once. This chain uses TRBV2 with TRBJ2-7, with 9 bases lining up with TRBD2. Unmatched junction bases numbered 16, after V lost 7 bases and J lost 0 bases. The germline V gene has CDR1 SNHLY and CDR2 FYNNEI. The CDR3 is 18 residues long. The CDR3 loop is CASKVMSGGTQASYEQYF. DNA of the CDR3: TGTGCCAGCAAGGTCATGAGCGGGGGGACCCAAGCCTCCTACGAGCAGTACTTC.

This clone occurred once. This chain uses TRBV12-2 with TRBJ2-3; the table's D call, TRBD1, has no DNA check behind it. TRBV12-2 is termed a pseudogene. This CDR3 spans 14 amino acids. CDR3 protein: CASRLDRDTDTQYF. The CDR3 DNA reads TGTGCAAGTCGCCTCGACAGGGATACAGATACGCAGTATTTT.

The V call is TRBV7-9, the J call TRBJ2-3; 13 positions match TRBD2. CDR1 and CDR2 (germline): SEHNR, FQNEAQ (reference sequence). This CDR3 has 17 residues. Losses at the gene ends were 0 bases for V and 4 bases for J; bases not matched to a gene: 4. This CDR3 reads CASSLAALAGGPDTQYF. In nucleotides, the CDR3 is TGTGCCAGCAGCTTAGCCGCACTAGCGGGGGGGCCAGATACGCAGTATTTT.

This clone was seen a few times. J is TRBJ1-5 and V is TRBV28; 8 bases fit TRBD1. CDR1 is MDHEN and CDR2 is SYDVKM in the germline V gene. Trimming at V came to 1 base and at J to 5 bases, leaving 13 bases not matched to a gene. This CDR3 is 18 amino acids long. The CDR3 coding sequence is TGTGCCAGCAGTTTATCCAGGGGGCTAGGTAGTGTGGATCAGCCCCAGCATTTT. It yields the protein CASSLSRGLGSVDQPQHF.

The genes are TRBV5-5 and TRBJ2-3; the D gene is possibly TRBD2 (5 bases). V was shortened by 5 bases and J by 5 bases, with 15 bases between the two germline ends. Germline loops: CDR1 SGHKS, CDR2 YYEKEE (reference sequence). The CDR3 is 14 residues long. This CDR3 reads CASSSGPGGDTQYF. The DNA for the CDR3 is TGTGCCAGCAGTTCCGGGCCAGGAGGAGATACGCAGTATTTT.

V usage is TRBV4-2 and J usage is TRBJ1-2; D call uncertain. In germline, CDR1 is LGHNA, CDR2 YNFKEQ. The V end was cut by 0 bases, the J end by 8 bases, with 13 bases between. This CDR3 is 14 amino acids long. DNA of the CDR3: TGTGCCAGCAGCCAAGATCTGAGTGCCCTGGGCTACACCTTC. Its translation is CASSQDLSALGYTF.

This rearrangement joins TRBV5-4 to TRBJ1-3; tentatively, D is TRBD1 (5 bases). This CDR3 has 14 amino acids. Between the trimmed V and J ends, which lost 1 base and 2 bases, there was a span of 7 bases. Germline CDR1 and CDR2: SGHNT and YYREEE (reference sequence). The CDR3 DNA follows: TGTGCCAGCAGCTTGAAAGGGGCTGGAAACACCATATATTTT. This gives the protein CASSLKGAGNTIYF. Variable domain in full (rest from reference TRBV5-4 and TRBJ1-3): ETGVTQSPTHLIKTRGQQVTLRCSSQSGHNTVSWYQQALGQGPQFIFQYYREEENGRGNFPPRFSGLQFPNYSSELNVNALELDDSALYLCASSLKGAGNTIYFGEGSWLTVV.

CDR3 sequence: CASRQFGTGAYTEAFF. The CDR3 DNA is TGTGCCAGCAGACAGTTTGGGACAGGGGCTTACACTGAAGCTTTCTTT. The rearrangement uses TRBV28 and TRBJ1-1, with 10 positions matching TRBD1. The CDR3 is made up of 16 amino acids. V lost 6 bases to trimming and J lost 3 bases; unmatched junction nucleotides: 10. From germline, CDR1 is MDHEN and CDR2 SYDVKM.

CDR3 sequence reads: CASSVDRAVTEAFF. CDR3 in DNA: TGTGCCAGCAGTGTGGACAGGGCGGTGACTGAAGCTTTCTTT. The gene calls are TRBV6-1 and TRBJ1-1, with 8 bases fitting TRBD1. CDR3 size: 14 residues. V dropped 4 bases and J dropped 5; count of bases not matched to a gene: 6. Germline V gene lookup returns CDR1 MNHNS and CDR2 SASEGT.